These T cell receptor beta chains were read from a single sample in a study of chemoradiotherapy in HPV16-positive cancers. The table came from immunoSEQ multiplex PCR; TCRdb's copy has only in-frame clones and leaves some out. The sample yields around 3,400 clones, roughly 90% seen once. The starting material was tumor tissue, obtained from a patient who underwent chemoradiotherapy. All receptors derive from a human donor with HPV-associated anogenital cancer. Each CDR3 is given without its conserved first and last residue. Fields, in order: J gene, V gene, D gene, CDR3 protein. D genes are given only for firm matches.

J gene: TRBJ2-5
V gene: TRBV19
D gene: NA
CDR3 protein: ASSIIPGQSGQETQY

J gene: TRBJ2-1
V gene: TRBV11-2
D gene: TRBD2
CDR3 protein: ASSYRGASGSINEQF

J gene: TRBJ1-3
V gene: TRBV6-5
D gene: TRBD1
CDR3 protein: ASSRDRLSGNTIY

J gene: TRBJ2-2
V gene: TRBV5-3
D gene: NA
CDR3 protein: ASPREGELF

J gene: TRBJ1-3
V gene: TRBV7-6
D gene: NA
CDR3 protein: ASSTPRSRGSGNTIY

J gene: TRBJ2-1
V gene: TRBV11-2
D gene: TRBD2
CDR3 protein: ASTLRAGPNEQF

J gene: TRBJ1-5
V gene: TRBV6-4
D gene: NA
CDR3 protein: ASKAALFNQPQH

J gene: TRBJ2-3
V gene: TRBV7-9
D gene: TRBD2
CDR3 protein: ASSMGLAGGPGDTQY

J gene: TRBJ2-5
V gene: TRBV5-1
D gene: NA
CDR3 protein: ASSTRPSEEATQY

J gene: TRBJ2-6
V gene: TRBV1
D gene: NA
CDR3 protein: TSSQPLLAGANVLT

J gene: TRBJ1-5
V gene: TRBV27
D gene: NA
CDR3 protein: ASRSDSELPSNQPQH

J gene: TRBJ2-1
V gene: TRBV19
D gene: NA
CDR3 protein: ASKEQSYNEQF

J gene: TRBJ2-7
V gene: TRBV7-9
D gene: NA
CDR3 protein: ASSQPARETYEQY

J gene: TRBJ1-1
V gene: TRBV7-9
D gene: TRBD1
CDR3 protein: ASSFRQGNTEAF

J gene: TRBJ2-1
V gene: TRBV10-2
D gene: TRBD1
CDR3 protein: ASRWDRGLNEQF

J gene: TRBJ2-3
V gene: TRBV14
D gene: NA
CDR3 protein: ASSQTGRRGTQY

J gene: TRBJ2-3
V gene: TRBV7-9
D gene: TRBD1
CDR3 protein: ASSVPGQGMNTQY

J gene: TRBJ1-1
V gene: TRBV19
D gene: NA
CDR3 protein: ASRRRFRAGDRNTEAF